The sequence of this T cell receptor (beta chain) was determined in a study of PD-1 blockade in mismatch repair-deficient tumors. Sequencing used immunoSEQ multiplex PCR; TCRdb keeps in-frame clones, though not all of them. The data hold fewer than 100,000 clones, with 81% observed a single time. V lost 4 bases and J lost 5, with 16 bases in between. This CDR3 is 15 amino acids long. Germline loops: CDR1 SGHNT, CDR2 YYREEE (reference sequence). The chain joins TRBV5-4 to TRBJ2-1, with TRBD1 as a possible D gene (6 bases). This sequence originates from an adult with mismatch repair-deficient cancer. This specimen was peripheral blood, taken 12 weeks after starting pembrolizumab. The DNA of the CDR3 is TGTGCCAGCAGCGTCCCGATAGGGGGAGACAATGAGCAGTTCTTC. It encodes CASSVPIGGDNEQFF.